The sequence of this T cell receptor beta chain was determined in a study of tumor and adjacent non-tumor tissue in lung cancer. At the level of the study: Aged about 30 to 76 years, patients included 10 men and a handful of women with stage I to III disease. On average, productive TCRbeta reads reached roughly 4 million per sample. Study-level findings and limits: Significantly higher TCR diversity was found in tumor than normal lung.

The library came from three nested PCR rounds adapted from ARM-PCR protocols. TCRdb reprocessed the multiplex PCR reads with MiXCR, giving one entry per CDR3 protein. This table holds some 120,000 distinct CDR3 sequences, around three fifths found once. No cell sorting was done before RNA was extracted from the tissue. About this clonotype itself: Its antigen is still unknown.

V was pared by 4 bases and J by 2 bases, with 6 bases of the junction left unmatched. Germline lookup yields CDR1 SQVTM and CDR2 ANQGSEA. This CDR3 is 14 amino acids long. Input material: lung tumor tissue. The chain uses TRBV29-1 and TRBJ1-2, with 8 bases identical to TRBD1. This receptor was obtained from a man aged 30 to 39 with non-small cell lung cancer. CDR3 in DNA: TGCAGCGTTGGAGAGACAGGGGCGAACTATGGCTACACCTTC. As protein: CSVGETGANYGYTF.